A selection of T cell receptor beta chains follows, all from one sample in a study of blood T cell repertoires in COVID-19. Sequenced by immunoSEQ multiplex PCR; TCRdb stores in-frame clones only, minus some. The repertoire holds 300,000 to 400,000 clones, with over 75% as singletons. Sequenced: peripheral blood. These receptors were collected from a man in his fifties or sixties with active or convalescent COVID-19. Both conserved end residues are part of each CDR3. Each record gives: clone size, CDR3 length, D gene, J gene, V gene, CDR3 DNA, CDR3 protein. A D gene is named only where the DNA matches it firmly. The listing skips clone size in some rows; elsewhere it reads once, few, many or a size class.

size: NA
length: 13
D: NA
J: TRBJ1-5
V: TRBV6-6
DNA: TGTGCCAGCAGTTACACGGGTAGTCAGCCCCAGCATTTT
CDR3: CASSYTGSQPQHF

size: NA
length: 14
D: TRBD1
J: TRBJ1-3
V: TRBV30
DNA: TGTGCCGGGGACAGGGCGTCCTCTGGAAACACCATATATTTT
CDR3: CAGDRASSGNTIYF

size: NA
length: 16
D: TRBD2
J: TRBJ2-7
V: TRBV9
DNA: TGTGCCAGCAGCGTATCTCCCCGGGGGGGGACCTACGAGCAGTACTTC
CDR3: CASSVSPRGGTYEQYF

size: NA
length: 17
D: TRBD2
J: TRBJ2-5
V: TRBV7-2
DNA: TGTGCCAGCAGCTTCGGACTAGCGGGGGGAATAGTGGAGACCCAGTACTTC
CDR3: CASSFGLAGGIVETQYF

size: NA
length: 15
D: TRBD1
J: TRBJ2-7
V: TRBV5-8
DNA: TGTGCCAGCAGCTTGTGGGACAGGGGATTCTACGAGCAGTACTTC
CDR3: CASSLWDRGFYEQYF

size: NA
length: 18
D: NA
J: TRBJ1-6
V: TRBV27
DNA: TGTGCCAGCGCTCGATCGTTGGCAGGGCCAACCGAGGATTCACCCCTCCACTTT
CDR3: CASARSLAGPTEDSPLHF

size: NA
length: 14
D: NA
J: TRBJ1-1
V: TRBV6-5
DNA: TGTGCCAGCAGTTATCAGAGGGTGAACACTGAAGCTTTCTTT
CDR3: CASSYQRVNTEAFF

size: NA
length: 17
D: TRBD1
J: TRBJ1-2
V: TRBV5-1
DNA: TGCGCCAGCAGCTTGGGGGACAGGATACCCCTTCAGAGTGGCTACACCTTC
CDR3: CASSLGDRIPLQSGYTF

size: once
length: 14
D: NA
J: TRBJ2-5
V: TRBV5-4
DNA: TGTGCCAGCAGCTTGCCGGGGGGCGCAGAGACCCAGTACTTC
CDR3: CASSLPGGAETQYF

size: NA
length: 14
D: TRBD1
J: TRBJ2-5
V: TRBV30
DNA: TGTGCCTGGCGGACAGGGGGCGCGAGGGAGACCCAGTACTTC
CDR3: CAWRTGGARETQYF

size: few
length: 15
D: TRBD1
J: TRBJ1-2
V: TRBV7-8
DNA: TGTGCCAGCAGCCCCGGGACAGCGGGGGATTATGGCTACACCTTC
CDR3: CASSPGTAGDYGYTF

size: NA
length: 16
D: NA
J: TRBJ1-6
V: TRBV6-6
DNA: TGTGCCAGCACCCAGGACAGCAGCTCCTATAATTCACCCCTCCACTTT
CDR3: CASTQDSSSYNSPLHF

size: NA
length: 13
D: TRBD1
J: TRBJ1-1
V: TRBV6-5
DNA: TGTGCCAGCGCCAGACAGGGAAGCACTGAAGCTTTCTTT
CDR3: CASARQGSTEAFF

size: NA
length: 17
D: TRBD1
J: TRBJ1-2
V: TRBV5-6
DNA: TGTGCCAGCAGCCCCCCCGGGACAGTCCGGGGAGTGGATGGCTACACCTTC
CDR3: CASSPPGTVRGVDGYTF

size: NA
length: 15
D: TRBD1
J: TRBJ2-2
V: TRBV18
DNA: TGTGCCAGCTCACCTGGGACAGGGTTTACCGGGGAGCTGTTTTTT
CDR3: CASSPGTGFTGELFF

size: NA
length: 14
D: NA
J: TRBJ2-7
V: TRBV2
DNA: TGTGCCAGCAGTGTAGATCCCCGAGCATACGAGCAGTACTTC
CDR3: CASSVDPRAYEQYF

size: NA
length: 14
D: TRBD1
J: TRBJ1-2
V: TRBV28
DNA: TGTGCCAGCATCTCGCGGGACAGCTTCTATGGCTACACCTTC
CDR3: CASISRDSFYGYTF

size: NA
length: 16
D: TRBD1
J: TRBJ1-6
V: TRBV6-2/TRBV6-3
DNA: TGTGCCAGCAGTTACTCCCTGACAGGGACTAATTCACCCCTCCACTTT
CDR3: CASSYSLTGTNSPLHF

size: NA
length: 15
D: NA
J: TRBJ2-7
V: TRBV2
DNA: TGTGCCAGCAGCTTGGGGGCGGTCGTACTCTACGAGCAGTACTTC
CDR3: CASSLGAVVLYEQYF

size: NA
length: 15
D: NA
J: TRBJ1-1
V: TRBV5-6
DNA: TGTGCCAGCAGGATGACCTGGCGGTCGAACACTGAAGCTTTCTTT
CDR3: CASRMTWRSNTEAFF

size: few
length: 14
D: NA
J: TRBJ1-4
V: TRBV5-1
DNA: TGCGCCAGCAGCACCGGTCCAACTAATGAAAAACTGTTTTTT
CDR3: CASSTGPTNEKLFF

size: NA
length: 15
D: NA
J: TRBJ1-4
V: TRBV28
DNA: TGTGCCAGCAGTTCCCTGAGGGCATCTAATGAAAAACTGTTTTTT
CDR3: CASSSLRASNEKLFF

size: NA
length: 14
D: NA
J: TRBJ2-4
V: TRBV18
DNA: TGTGCCAGCTCACCCACAGGGCGCCAAAACATTCAGTACTTC
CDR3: CASSPTGRQNIQYF

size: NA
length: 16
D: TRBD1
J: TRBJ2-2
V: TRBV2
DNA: TGTGCCAGCAGCCTTAGACAGGGGGCTTCCACCGGGGAGCTGTTTTTT
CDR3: CASSLRQGASTGELFF